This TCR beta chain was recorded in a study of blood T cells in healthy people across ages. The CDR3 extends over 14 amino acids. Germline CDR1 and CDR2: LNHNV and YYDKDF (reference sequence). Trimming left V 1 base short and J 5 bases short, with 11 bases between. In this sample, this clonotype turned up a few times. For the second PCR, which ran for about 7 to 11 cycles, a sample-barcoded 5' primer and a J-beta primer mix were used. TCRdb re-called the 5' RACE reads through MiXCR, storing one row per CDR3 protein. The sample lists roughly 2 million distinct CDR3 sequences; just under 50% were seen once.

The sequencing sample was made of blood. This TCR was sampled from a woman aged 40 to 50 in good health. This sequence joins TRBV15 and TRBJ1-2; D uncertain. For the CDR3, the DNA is TGTGCCACCAGCAGAGGAGTAGGATTTTATGGCTACACCTTC. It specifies CATSRGVGFYGYTF.